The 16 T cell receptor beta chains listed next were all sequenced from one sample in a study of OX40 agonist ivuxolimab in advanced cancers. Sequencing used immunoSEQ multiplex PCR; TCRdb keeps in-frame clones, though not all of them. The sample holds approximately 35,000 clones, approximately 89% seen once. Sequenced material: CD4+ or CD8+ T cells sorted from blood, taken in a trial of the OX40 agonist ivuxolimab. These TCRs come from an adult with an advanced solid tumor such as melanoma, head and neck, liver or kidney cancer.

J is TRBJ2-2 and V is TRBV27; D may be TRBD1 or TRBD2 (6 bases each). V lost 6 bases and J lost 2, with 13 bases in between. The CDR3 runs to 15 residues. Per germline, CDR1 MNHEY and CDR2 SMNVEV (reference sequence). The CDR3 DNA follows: TGTGCCAGCAGACATGAGGGGGGAAACACCGGGGAGCTGTTTTTT. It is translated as CASRHEGGNTGELFF.

In nucleotides, the CDR3 is TGTGCCAGCAGCTTCACCTCCCGTGCAGGGCTCGAGCAGTACTTC. Its protein is CASSFTSRAGLEQYF. This chain links TRBV6-5 with TRBJ2-7; D may be TRBD1 (5 bases). Trimming pared 6 bases from V and 6 bases from J, leaving 21 bases between. The germline V gene encodes CDR1 MNHEY and CDR2 SVGAGI. The CDR3 consists of 15 residues.

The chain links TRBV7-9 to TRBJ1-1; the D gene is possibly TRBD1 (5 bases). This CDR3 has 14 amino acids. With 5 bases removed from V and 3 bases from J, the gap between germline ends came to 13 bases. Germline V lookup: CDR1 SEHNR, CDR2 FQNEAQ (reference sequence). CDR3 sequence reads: CASSPAGEDTEAFF. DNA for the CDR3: TGTGCCAGCAGCCCCGCGGGGGAGGACACTGAAGCTTTCTTT.

CDR3 coding DNA: TGTGCCAGCAGCTTATTGTTGGATGAGCAGTTCTTC. Amino acid sequence: CASSLLLDEQFF. The V call is TRBV7-9, the J call TRBJ2-1, with D unresolved. Trimming removed 2 bases at V and 8 bases at J, with 7 bases between. Germline CDR1 SEHNR, CDR2 FQNEAQ (reference sequence). This CDR3 comprises 12 residues.

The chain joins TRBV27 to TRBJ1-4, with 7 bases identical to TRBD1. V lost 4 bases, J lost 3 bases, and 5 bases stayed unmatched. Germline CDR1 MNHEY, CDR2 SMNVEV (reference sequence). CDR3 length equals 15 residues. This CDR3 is CASSSQTGSNEKLFF. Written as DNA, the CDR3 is TGTGCCAGCAGTTCTCAGACAGGGTCTAATGAAAAACTGTTTTTT.

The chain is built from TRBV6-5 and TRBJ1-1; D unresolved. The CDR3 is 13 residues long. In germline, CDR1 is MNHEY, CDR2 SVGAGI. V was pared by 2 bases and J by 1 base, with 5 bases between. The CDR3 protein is CASSYTENTEAFF. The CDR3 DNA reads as TGTGCCAGCAGTTACACCGAGAACACTGAAGCTTTCTTT.

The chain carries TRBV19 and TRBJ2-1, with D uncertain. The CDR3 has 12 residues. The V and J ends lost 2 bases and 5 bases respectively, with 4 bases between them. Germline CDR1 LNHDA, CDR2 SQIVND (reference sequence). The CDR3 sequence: CASSISHNEQFF. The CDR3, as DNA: TGTGCCAGTAGTATATCCCACAATGAGCAGTTCTTC.

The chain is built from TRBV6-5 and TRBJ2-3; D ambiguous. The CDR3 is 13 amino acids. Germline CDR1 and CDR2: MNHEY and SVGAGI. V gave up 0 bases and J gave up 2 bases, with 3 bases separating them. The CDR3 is CASSYSLTDTQYF. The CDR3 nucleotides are TGTGCCAGCAGTTACTCCCTCACAGATACGCAGTATTTT.

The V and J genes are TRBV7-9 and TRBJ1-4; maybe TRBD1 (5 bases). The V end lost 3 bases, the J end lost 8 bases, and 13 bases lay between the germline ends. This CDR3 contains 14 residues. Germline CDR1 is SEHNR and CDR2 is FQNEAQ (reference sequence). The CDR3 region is CASSLGRGIEKLFF. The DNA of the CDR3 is TGTGCCAGCAGCTTGGGACGAGGGATAGAAAAACTGTTTTTT.

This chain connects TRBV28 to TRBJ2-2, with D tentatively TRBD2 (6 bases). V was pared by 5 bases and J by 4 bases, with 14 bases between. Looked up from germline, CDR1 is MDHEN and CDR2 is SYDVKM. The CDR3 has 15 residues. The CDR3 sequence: CASSRRELSTGELFF. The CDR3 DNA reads TGTGCCAGCAGTCGACGGGAGTTGAGCACCGGGGAGCTGTTTTTT.

CDR3 protein: CASSFGNTEAFF. The CDR3 nucleotides are TGTGCCAGCAGCTTTGGGAACACTGAAGCTTTCTTT. This chain links TRBV7-9 with TRBJ1-1; D is uncertain. V was pared by 3 bases and J by 1 base, with 3 bases between. Germline V gene sequence: CDR1 SEHNR, CDR2 FQNEAQ (reference sequence). The CDR3 has 12 amino acids.

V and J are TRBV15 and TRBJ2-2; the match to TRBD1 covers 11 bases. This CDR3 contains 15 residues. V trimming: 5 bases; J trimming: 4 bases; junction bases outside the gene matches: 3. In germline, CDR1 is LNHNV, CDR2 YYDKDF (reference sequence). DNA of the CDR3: TGTGCCACCAGCTATGGGACAGGGGGCACCGGGGAGCTGTTTTTT. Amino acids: CATSYGTGGTGELFF. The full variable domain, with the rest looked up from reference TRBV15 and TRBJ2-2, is DAMVIQNPRYQVTQFGKPVTLSCSQTLNHNVMYWYQQKSSQAPKLLFHYYDKDFNNEADTPDNFQSRRPNTSFCFLDIRSPGLGDTAMYLCATSYGTGGTGELFFGEGSRLTVL.

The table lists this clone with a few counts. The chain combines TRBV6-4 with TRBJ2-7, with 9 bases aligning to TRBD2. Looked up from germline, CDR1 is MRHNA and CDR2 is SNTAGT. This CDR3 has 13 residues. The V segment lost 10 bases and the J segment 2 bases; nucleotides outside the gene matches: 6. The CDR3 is CAIPGLAPYEQYF. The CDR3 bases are TGTGCCATTCCCGGACTAGCGCCCTACGAGCAGTACTTC.

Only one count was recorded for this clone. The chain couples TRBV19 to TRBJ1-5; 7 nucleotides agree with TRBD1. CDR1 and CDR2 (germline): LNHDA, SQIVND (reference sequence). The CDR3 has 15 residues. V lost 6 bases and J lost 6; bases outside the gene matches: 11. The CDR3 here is CASRSDRDRSQPQHF. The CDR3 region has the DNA TGTGCCAGTAGGTCCGATAGGGACAGAAGTCAGCCCCAGCATTTT.

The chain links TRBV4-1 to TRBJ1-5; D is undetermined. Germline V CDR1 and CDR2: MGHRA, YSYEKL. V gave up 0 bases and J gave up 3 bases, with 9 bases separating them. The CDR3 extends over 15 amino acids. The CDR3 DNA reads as TGCGCCAGCAGCCAAGAGGAACGGGACAATCAGCCCCAGCATTTT. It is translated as CASSQEERDNQPQHF.

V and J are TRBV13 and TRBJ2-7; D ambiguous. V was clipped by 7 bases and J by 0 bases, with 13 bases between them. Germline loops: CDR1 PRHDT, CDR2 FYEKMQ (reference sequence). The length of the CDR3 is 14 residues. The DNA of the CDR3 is TGTGCCAGCAATGCCCGTGGCCTCTCCTACGAGCAGTACTTC. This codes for CASNARGLSYEQYF.